This T cell receptor (beta chain) was obtained from a study of T cells in Graves' hyperthyroidism and ophthalmopathy. Broader study findings: From stable hyperthyroidism, ophthalmopathy was set apart by a 13 V-J model. Expanded thyroid clonotypes (above 0.001) were mostly also found in blood.

Each ophthalmopathy patient scored at least 3 on the Clinical Activity Score and at least 4 on NOSPECS grade, with duration under 3 months. An approximately 10 ml volume of fresh peripheral blood provided the PBMCs. This clonotype has more than one count but fewer than ten. Its matching antigen is unknown. The source material, RNA transcripts, was used to amplify TCR beta CDR3 regions. TCR CDR3 underwent first-round RT-PCR with the HTBI primer set. TCRdb reprocessed the multiplex PCR reads with MiXCR, giving one entry per CDR3 protein. The sample comprises hundreds of thousands of distinct CDR3 sequences, around 21% of which are singletons, and 30% to 40% rests with the top ten. The sequencing input was blood. This sequence was found in a man aged 25-45 years with Graves' ophthalmopathy.

CDR3 nucleotides: TGTGCCACCAGCATCAGACAGGGTTCAGAGACCCAGTACTTC. Its protein is CATSIRQGSETQYF. The chain joins TRBV15 to TRBJ2-5; TRBD1 aligns across 7 bases. V trimming: 4 bases; J trimming: 4 bases; junction bases outside the gene matches: 6. CDR1 is LNHNV and CDR2 is YYDKDF in the germline V gene (reference sequence). CDR3 size: 14 residues. The full variable domain, in which reference TRBV15 and TRBJ2-5 provide the parts outside the CDR3, is DAMVIQNPRYQVTQFGKPVTLSCSQTLNHNVMYWYQQKSSQAPKLLFHYYDKDFNNEADTPDNFQSRRPNTSFCFLDIRSPGLGDTAMYLCATSIRQGSETQYFGPGTRLLVL.